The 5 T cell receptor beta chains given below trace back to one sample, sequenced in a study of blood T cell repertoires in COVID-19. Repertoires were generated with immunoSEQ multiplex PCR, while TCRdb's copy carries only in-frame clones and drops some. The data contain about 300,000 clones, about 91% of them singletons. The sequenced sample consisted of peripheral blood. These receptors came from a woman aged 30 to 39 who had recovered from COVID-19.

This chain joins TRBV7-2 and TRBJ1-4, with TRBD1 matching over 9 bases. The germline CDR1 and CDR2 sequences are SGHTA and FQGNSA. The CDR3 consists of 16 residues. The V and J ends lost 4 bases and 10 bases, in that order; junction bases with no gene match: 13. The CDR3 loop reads CASSSGTGLGYGKLFF. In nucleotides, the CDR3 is TGTGCCAGCAGCTCCGGGACAGGGTTAGGGTATGGAAAACTGTTTTTT.

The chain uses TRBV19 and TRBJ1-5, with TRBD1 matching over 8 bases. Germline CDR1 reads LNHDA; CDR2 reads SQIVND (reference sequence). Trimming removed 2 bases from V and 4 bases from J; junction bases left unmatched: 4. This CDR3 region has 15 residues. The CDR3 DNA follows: TGTGCCAGTAGTATACGGCAGGGGGCTAATCAGCCCCAGCATTTT. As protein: CASSIRQGANQPQHF.

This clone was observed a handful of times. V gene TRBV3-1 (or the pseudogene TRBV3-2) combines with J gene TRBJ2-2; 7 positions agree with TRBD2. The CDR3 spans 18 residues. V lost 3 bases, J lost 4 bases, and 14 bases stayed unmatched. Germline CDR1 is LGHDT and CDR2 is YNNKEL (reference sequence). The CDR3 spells CASSHGVGGSRSTGELFF. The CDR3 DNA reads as TGTGCCAGCAGCCATGGAGTCGGGGGGTCTAGAAGCACCGGGGAGCTGTTTTTT.

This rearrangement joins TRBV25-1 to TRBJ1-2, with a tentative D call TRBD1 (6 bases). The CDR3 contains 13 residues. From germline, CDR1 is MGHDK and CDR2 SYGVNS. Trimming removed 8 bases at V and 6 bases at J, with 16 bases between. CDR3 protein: CASLSGTIDGYTF. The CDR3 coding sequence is TGTGCCAGCCTCTCCGGGACAATCGATGGCTACACCTTC.

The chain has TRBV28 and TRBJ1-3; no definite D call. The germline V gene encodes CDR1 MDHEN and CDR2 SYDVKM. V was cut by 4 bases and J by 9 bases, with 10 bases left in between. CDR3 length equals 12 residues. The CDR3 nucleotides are TGTGCCAGCAGTTCCCGACTGGCCACCATATATTTT. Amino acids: CASSSRLATIYF.